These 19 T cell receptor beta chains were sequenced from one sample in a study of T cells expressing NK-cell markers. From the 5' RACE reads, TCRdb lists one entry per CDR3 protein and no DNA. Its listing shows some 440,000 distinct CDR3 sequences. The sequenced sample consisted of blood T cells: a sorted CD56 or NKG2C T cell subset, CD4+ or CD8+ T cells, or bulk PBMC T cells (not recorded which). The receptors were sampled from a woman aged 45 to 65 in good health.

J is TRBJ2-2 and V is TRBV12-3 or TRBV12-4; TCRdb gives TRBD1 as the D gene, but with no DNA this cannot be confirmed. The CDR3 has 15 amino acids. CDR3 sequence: CASSFGGQNTGELFF.

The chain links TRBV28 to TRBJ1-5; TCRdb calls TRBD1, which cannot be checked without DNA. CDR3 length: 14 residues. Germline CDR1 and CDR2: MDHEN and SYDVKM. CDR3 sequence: CASSLEQGNQPQHF.

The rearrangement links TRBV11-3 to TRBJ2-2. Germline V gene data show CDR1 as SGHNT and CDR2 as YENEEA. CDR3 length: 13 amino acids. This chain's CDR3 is CASSLERYGELFF.

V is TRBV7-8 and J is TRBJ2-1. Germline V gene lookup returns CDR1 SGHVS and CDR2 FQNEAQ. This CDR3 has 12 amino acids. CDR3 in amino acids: CASSSVLGEQFF.

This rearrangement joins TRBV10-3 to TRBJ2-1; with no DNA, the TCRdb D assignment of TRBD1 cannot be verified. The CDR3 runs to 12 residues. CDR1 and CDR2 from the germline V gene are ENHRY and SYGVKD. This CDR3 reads CAISEEGDLQFF.

CDR3 amino acids: CASSIGQQAFF. The chain couples TRBV5-1 to TRBJ1-1. The CDR3 is made up of 11 amino acids. Germline loops: CDR1 SGHRS, CDR2 YFSETQ.

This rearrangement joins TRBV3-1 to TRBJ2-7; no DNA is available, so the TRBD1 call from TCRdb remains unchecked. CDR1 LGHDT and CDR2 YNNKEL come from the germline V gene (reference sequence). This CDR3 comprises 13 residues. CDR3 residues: CASSQVISGEQYF.

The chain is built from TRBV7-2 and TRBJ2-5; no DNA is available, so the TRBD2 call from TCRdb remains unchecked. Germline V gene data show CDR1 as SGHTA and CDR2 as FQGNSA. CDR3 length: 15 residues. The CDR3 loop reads CASSLAGNREGAQYF. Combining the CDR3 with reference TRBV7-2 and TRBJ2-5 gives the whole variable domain GAGVSQSPSNKVTEKGKDVELRCDPISGHTALYWYRQSLGQGLEFLIYFQGNSAPDKSGLPSDRFSAERTGGSVSTLTIQRTQQEDSAVYLCASSLAGNREGAQYFGPGTRLLVL.

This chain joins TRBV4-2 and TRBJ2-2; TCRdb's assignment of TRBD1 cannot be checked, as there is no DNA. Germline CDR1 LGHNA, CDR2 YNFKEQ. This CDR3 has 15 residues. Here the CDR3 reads CASSHPGAAAGELFF.

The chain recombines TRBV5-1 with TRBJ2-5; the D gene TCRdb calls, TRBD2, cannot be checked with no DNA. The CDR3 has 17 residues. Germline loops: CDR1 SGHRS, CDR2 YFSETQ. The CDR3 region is CASSLDRDGTKRETQYF.

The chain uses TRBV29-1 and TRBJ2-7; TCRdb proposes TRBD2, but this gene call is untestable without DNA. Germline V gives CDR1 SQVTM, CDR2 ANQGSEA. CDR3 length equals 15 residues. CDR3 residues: CSVGAQGRGSYEQYF.

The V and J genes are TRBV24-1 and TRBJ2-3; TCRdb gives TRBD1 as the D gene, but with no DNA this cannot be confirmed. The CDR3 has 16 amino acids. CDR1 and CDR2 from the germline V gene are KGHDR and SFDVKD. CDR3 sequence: CATSEWDSLSTDTQYF.

CDR3 in amino acids: CASSLGYGQGEAFF. The chain is built from TRBV5-1 and TRBJ1-1; TCRdb's D call, TRBD1, is unchecked because there is no DNA. The CDR3 sequence is 14 residues long. Germline CDR1 SGHRS, CDR2 YFSETQ.

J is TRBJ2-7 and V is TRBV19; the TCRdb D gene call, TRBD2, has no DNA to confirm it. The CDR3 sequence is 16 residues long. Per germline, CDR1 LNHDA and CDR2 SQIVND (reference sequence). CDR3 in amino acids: CASSIEATSGPYEQYF. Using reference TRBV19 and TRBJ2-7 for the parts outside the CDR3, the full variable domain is DGGITQSPKYLFRKEGQNVTLSCEQNLNHDAMYWYRQDPGQGLRLIYYSQIVNDFQKGDIAEGYSVSREKKESFPLTVTSAQKNPTAFYLCASSIEATSGPYEQYFGPGTRLTVT.

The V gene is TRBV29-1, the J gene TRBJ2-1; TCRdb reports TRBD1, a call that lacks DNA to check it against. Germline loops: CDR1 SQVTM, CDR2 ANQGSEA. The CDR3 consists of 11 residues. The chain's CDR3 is CSVRTANEQFF.

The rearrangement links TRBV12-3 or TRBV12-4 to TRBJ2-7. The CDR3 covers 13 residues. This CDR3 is CASSSGRAYEQYF.

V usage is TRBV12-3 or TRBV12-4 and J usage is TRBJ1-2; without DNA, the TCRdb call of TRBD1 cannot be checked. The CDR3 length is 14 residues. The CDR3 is CASTRGGGASGYTF.

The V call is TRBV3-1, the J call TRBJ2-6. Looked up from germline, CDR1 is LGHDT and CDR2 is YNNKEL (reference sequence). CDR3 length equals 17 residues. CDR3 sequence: CASSQRTGDSGANVLTF.

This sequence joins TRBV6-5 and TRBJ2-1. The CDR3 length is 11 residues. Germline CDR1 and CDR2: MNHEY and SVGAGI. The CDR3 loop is CASSSGRLQFF.